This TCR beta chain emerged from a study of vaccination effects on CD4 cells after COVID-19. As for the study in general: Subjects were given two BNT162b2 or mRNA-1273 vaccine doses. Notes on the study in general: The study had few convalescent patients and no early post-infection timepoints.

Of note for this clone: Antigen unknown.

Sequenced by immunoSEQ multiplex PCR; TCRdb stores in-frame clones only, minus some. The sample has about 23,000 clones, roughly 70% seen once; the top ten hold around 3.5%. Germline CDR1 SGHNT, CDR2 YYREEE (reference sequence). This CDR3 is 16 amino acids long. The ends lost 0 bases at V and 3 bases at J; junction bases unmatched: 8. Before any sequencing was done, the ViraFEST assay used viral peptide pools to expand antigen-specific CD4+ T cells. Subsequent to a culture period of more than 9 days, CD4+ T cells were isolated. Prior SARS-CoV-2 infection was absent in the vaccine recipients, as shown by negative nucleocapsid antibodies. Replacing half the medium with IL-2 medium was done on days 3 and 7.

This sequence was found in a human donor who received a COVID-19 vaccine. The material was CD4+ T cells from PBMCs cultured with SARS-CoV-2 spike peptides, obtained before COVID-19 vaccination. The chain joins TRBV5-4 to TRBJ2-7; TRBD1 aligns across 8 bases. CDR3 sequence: CASSLVSGGKGYEQYF. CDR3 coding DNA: TGTGCCAGCAGCTTGGTATCAGGGGGCAAGGGCTACGAGCAGTACTTC.